These 22 T cell receptor beta chains were all obtained from the same sample, sequenced in a study of PD-1 blockade in mismatch repair-deficient tumors. TCRdb keeps only in-frame clones here, not all; method: immunoSEQ multiplex PCR. The table has over 100,000 clones, 70% to 80% seen once. Sequenced here: peripheral blood, sampled 60 weeks after starting pembrolizumab. The receptors were sampled from an adult with mismatch repair-deficient cancer.

The chain links TRBV19 to TRBJ1-1; the D is unclear. Trimming left V 7 bases short and J 0 bases short, with 6 bases between. The length of the CDR3 is 12 residues. Germline V gene sequence: CDR1 LNHDA, CDR2 SQIVND (reference sequence). CDR3 amino acids: CASTDLNTEAFF. CDR3 DNA sequence: TGTGCCAGTACGGATTTGAACACTGAAGCTTTCTTT.

The chain employs TRBV10-3 and TRBJ1-1, with a tentative D call TRBD1 (6 bases). The germline gives CDR1 ENHRY, CDR2 SYGVKD. Trimming stripped 4 bases from V and 4 bases from J, with 13 bases between. The CDR3 sequence is 14 residues long. CDR3 nucleotides: TGTGCCATCAGTGCTGGCCGGGACACCACTGAAGCTTTCTTT. It translates to CAISAGRDTTEAFF.

This chain uses TRBV5-1 with TRBJ2-2, with no clear D. The germline gives CDR1 SGHRS, CDR2 YFSETQ. The CDR3 runs 13 residues. V dropped 1 base and J dropped 7 bases, with 8 bases sitting between them. The CDR3 DNA reads TGCGCCAGCAGCTTGAAAAGCGTCGGGGAGCTGTTTTTT. Amino acids: CASSLKSVGELFF.

The chain carries TRBV5-1 and TRBJ1-3; 10 bases are a match to TRBD1. Germline-derived CDR1 and CDR2 are SGHRS and YFSETQ. Trimming took 4 bases from V and 0 from J; bases not matched to a gene: 7. This CDR3 region has 17 residues. Here the CDR3 DNA reads TGCGCCAGCAGCCCAACGACAGGGGGCAGCTCTGGAAACACCATATATTTT. It is translated as CASSPTTGGSSGNTIYF.

V usage is TRBV5-6 and J usage is TRBJ1-2, with D hard to call. The CDR3 has 17 residues. Trimming removed 4 bases from V and 4 bases from J, with 23 bases in between. Germline CDR1 SGHDT, CDR2 YYEEEE. CDR3 residues: CASSANHRAFSGYGYTF. The DNA of the CDR3 is TGTGCCAGCAGCGCGAACCATCGGGCCTTCTCGGGCTATGGCTACACCTTC.

A few counts support this clone. This chain connects TRBV7-2 to TRBJ2-1; D unclear. V dropped 3 bases and J dropped 6 bases, with 3 bases sitting between them. This CDR3 has 11 residues. Germline V lookup: CDR1 SGHTA, CDR2 FQGNSA. Here the CDR3 DNA reads TGTGCCAGCAGCTTTGGCAATGAGCAGTTCTTC. Amino acid sequence: CASSFGNEQFF.

The gene calls are TRBV7-3 and TRBJ2-5; 8 nucleotides align to TRBD2. V lost 5 bases to trimming and J lost 1 base; unmatched junction nucleotides: 6. The CDR3 is 15 amino acids. Germline V gene sequence: CDR1 SGHTA, CDR2 FQGTGA. The CDR3 protein is CASSPTGGVQETQYF. The DNA for the CDR3 is TGTGCCAGCAGCCCAACCGGGGGGGTCCAAGAGACCCAGTACTTC.

The genes are TRBV19 and TRBJ2-7; the D gene is possibly TRBD1 (5 bases). The CDR3 is made up of 13 amino acids. Germline V gives CDR1 LNHDA, CDR2 SQIVND (reference sequence). V lost 6 bases and J lost 1, with 10 bases in between. This CDR3 reads CASSSTASYEQYF. CDR3 nucleotide sequence: TGTGCCAGTAGCTCGACAGCATCCTACGAGCAGTACTTC.

CDR3 loop: CASSPPRRETQYF. CDR3 DNA: TGTGCCAGCTCACCACCGCGCCGCGAGACCCAGTACTTC. The chain carries TRBV18 and TRBJ2-5; unclear D gene. V was clipped by 0 bases and J by 5 bases, with 7 bases between them. Germline V gene lookup returns CDR1 KGHSH and CDR2 LQKENI. The CDR3 sequence is 13 residues long. Combining the CDR3 with reference TRBV18 and TRBJ2-5 gives the whole variable domain NAGVMQNPRHLVRRRGQEARLRCSPMKGHSHVYWYRQLPEEGLKFMVYLQKENIIDESGMPKERFSAEFPKEGPSILRIQQVVRGDSAAYFCASSPPRRETQYFGPGTRLLVL.

The J gene is TRBJ1-1, the V gene TRBV7-2; 7 nucleotides line up with TRBD1. V was clipped by 8 bases and J by 1 base; unmatched bases: 1. The CDR3 has 12 residues. Germline V gene sequence: CDR1 SGHTA, CDR2 FQGNSA. The CDR3, as DNA: TGTGCCAGCCGACAGGGGAACACTGAAGCTTTCTTT. Amino acid sequence: CASRQGNTEAFF.

The chain is built from TRBV11-2 and TRBJ1-5; D call uncertain. The V end was cut by 5 bases, the J end by 3 bases, with 14 bases between. Per germline, CDR1 SGHAT and CDR2 FQNNGV. The CDR3 is 15 residues long. The CDR3 DNA reads as TGTGCCAGCAGCAAGAACGGACGGACCAATCAGCCCCAGCATTTT. It translates to CASSKNGRTNQPQHF.

The chain uses TRBV5-4 and TRBJ1-5; perhaps TRBD1 as D (6 bases). Deletions cut 0 bases from V and 5 bases from J, with 12 bases between. The CDR3 is 15 residues long. The germline gives CDR1 SGHNT, CDR2 YYREEE (reference sequence). CDR3 DNA sequence: TGTGCCAGCAGCTTGGGGGGGCAGCGAGATCAGCCCCAGCATTTT. Translation: CASSLGGQRDQPQHF.

V is TRBV5-1 and J is TRBJ2-2; D not resolved. Germline values: CDR1 SGHRS, CDR2 YFSETQ. Trimming pared 5 bases from V and 3 bases from J, leaving 5 bases between. The CDR3 runs 12 residues. The CDR3 loop reads CASSGDTGELFF. CDR3 DNA sequence: TGCGCCAGCAGTGGCGACACCGGGGAGCTGTTTTTT.

J is TRBJ1-1 and V is TRBV7-9; 9 nucleotides line up with TRBD1. CDR3 length equals 17 residues. CDR1 is SEHNR, CDR2 FQNEAQ, per germline (reference sequence). The trim removed 4 bases at V and 5 bases at J, leaving 14 bases unmatched. The CDR3 DNA reads TGTGCCAGCAGCTCCACGGGACAGGGCGAGGGGAGGACTGAAGCTTTCTTT. Amino acids: CASSSTGQGEGRTEAFF.

The V and J genes are TRBV28 and TRBJ1-1; D not resolved. The CDR3 sequence is 16 residues long. CDR1 and CDR2 from the germline V gene are MDHEN and SYDVKM. Trimming stripped 1 base from V and 0 bases from J, with 12 bases between. CDR3 nucleotides: TGTGCCAGCAGTTTATTGGTGGGTCAGATGAACACTGAAGCTTTCTTT. As protein: CASSLLVGQMNTEAFF.

The rearrangement joins TRBV5-1 to TRBJ2-1, with D maybe TRBD2 (5 bases). V lost 1 base and J 6 bases, leaving 11 bases between the germline ends. There are 14 residues in the CDR3. Germline V gives CDR1 SGHRS, CDR2 YFSETQ. The CDR3 DNA reads TGCGCCAGCAGCTTGACTGGACTCCCCAATGAGCAGTTCTTC. Residues: CASSLTGLPNEQFF.

Of note for this clone: Distinct nucleotide sequences in the sample also encode this CDR3. V usage is TRBV5-8 and J usage is TRBJ2-2, with D possibly matching TRBD2 (5 bases). The CDR3 is 17 residues long. Per germline, CDR1 SGHTS and CDR2 YDEGEE. Deletions cut 1 base from V and 0 bases from J, with 13 bases between. The CDR3 coding sequence is TGTGCCAGCAGCTTGCCACGAGAGGGAGCGAACACCGGGGAGCTGTTTTTT. Protein: CASSLPREGANTGELFF.

The V gene is TRBV18, the J gene TRBJ1-2; D is unresolved. The CDR3 is 16 amino acids. The V and J ends lost 2 bases and 7 bases respectively, with 20 bases between them. The germline V gene encodes CDR1 KGHSH and CDR2 LQKENI. This CDR3 reads CASSPSPPVASGGYTF. The CDR3 bases are TGTGCCAGCTCACCATCGCCTCCCGTAGCTTCGGGTGGCTACACCTTC.

This chain uses TRBV14 with TRBJ2-1; 8 positions match TRBD2. Germline values: CDR1 SGHDN, CDR2 FVKESK. Trimming at V came to 1 base and at J to 5 bases, leaving 10 bases not matched to a gene. This CDR3 spans 17 amino acids. CDR3 residues: CASSQGVLRGGNNEQFF. CDR3 DNA sequence: TGTGCCAGCAGCCAAGGAGTTCTTCGCGGGGGGAACAATGAGCAGTTCTTC.

The V gene is TRBV5-4, the J gene TRBJ2-1; D ambiguous. Trimming removed 4 bases from V and 0 bases from J, with 14 bases in between. CDR3 length equals 16 residues. Germline values: CDR1 SGHNT, CDR2 YYREEE (reference sequence). CDR3 sequence reads: CASSIGSRGSYNEQFF. DNA of the CDR3: TGTGCCAGCAGCATCGGAAGCAGAGGCTCCTACAATGAGCAGTTCTTC.

This rearrangement joins TRBV5-8 to TRBJ2-1; possible D gene TRBD2, 6 bases. Germline V gene sequence: CDR1 SGHTS, CDR2 YDEGEE. V lost 4 bases and J 7 bases, leaving 15 bases between the germline ends. CDR3 size: 14 residues. The CDR3 region has the DNA TGTGCCAGCAGCCCCGAGGTAGCGGAAAATGAGCAGTTCTTC. It yields the protein CASSPEVAENEQFF. Looking up the rest from reference TRBV5-8 and TRBJ2-1 gives the full variable domain: EAGVTQSPTHLIKTRGQQATLRCSPISGHTSVYWYQQALGLGLQFLLWYDEGEERNRGNFPPRFSGRQFPNYSSELNVNALELEDSALYLCASSPEVAENEQFFGPGTRLTVL.

The chain uses TRBV27 and TRBJ2-1, with D hard to call. This CDR3 is 16 amino acids long. Germline CDR1 is MNHEY and CDR2 is SMNVEV (reference sequence). Trimming removed 3 bases from V and 8 bases from J, with 20 bases in between. The CDR3 DNA reads as TGTGCCAGCAGTTTTGGCACACGGCAAGGAATGGATGAGCAGTTCTTC. Residues: CASSFGTRQGMDEQFF.